Listed below are T cell receptor beta chains from one sample, sequenced in a study of cytomegalovirus exposure and HLA in healthy donors. Clones were sequenced by immunoSEQ multiplex PCR, and TCRdb holds only the in-frame ones, with some missing. The table lists 150,000 to 200,000 clones, 70% to 90% of them singletons, with 2% to 2.5% in the top ten. Sequenced material: PBMCs. These receptors all come from a man between 18 and 35 years old in good health and CMV-seropositive. CDR3s include the opening cysteine and the closing phenylalanine or tryptophan.

TRBV5-4	CASSGGQGVWTF
TRBV5-5	CASSFQDRGMETQYF
TRBV5-6	CASSSGEPQETQYF
TRBV11-2	CASSNTGLLYSYEQYF
TRBV11-3	CASSSTGSGANVLTF
TRBV6-1	CATFSSPTIYF
TRBV9	CASSSSGTRDLPSTYNEQFF
TRBV30	CAWSGSRGNTIYF
TRBV6-1	CASRRGQGANEQFF
TRBV9	CASSAGTGGWEQYF
TRBV5-1	CASSLAQAGHGYTF
TRBV4-3	CASSQVMYSAGGPSDQETQYF
TRBV5-4	CASSLDRGPGNSPLHF
TRBV27	CASSSSTGGNSPLHF
TRBV11-3	CASSPGTSGGTSTDTQYF
TRBV4-3	CASSQATAYYGYTF
TRBV6-6	CASTADRMYNSPLHF
TRBV7-8	CASSLDRAGNTIYF
TRBV7-2	CASSTPAGGTYNEQFF
TRBV6-5	CASSPGGEFETQYF
TRBV13	CASRQGLFSPLHF
TRBV5-4	CASSLAGSMYQETQYF
TRBV5-4	CASSSGGGAIGELFF
TRBV7-9	CASSLGYRDGNRDTQYF
TRBV7-6	CASSSQPAGGNQETQYF
TRBV27	CASSTQGPLWGGNVLTF
TRBV6-5	CASSYAGVGELFF
TRBV5-1	CASRQGIIGENIQYF
TRBV4-3	CASSQGTQGDGYGYTF